The sequence of this T cell receptor beta chain was determined in a study of identical twins. Regarding the study as a whole: Monozygotic twins shared more out-of-frame TCR alpha than recombination models predicted.

The germline V gene has CDR1 ENHRY and CDR2 SYGVKD. V was clipped by 7 bases and J by 1 base, with 11 bases between them. The CDR3 totals 14 residues. This clonotype was observed at least ten times. Antigen unknown. TCRdb passed the 5' RACE reads through MiXCR, listing each CDR3 protein once. The data contain hundreds of thousands of distinct CDR3 sequences, 6.1% of them singletons. This TCR was sampled from a man between 18 and 35 years old in good health. Sequenced sample: naive T cells sorted from blood. The rearrangement joins TRBV10-3 to TRBJ2-1; D unresolved. CDR3 in amino acids: CAIKSAESYNEQFF. The CDR3 DNA reads as TGTGCCATCAAATCGGCGGAATCCTACAATGAGCAGTTCTTC.